The clone carrying this T cell receptor beta chain appeared a single time. The antigen is unknown. The data originate from a study of cytomegalovirus exposure and HLA in healthy donors. Trimming took 6 bases from V and 3 from J; bases not matched to a gene: 7. This CDR3 has 14 residues. Germline assignment: CDR1 MNHEY and CDR2 SVGAGI. Broader study findings: Associated with cytomegalovirus, according to the listing, were approximately 160 TCR beta chains. Specificity of a few CMV-associated chains for CMV antigens was verified in vitro. The tendency of first-cohort TCR clusters to co-occur in the approximately 120 validation repertoires was identified by a subsequent analysis. Most sequenced TCRs were rare (though some public TCRs occurred in many donors).

The protocol was immunoSEQ multiplex PCR, while the TCRdb copy is restricted to in-frame clones and leaves out a portion. The sample has under 250,000 clones, about 90% seen once; the top ten hold about 11%. Sequencing input: PBMCs. The chain joins TRBV6-5 to TRBJ1-1; 7 bases line up with TRBD1. The receptor comes from a man aged 18 to 30 in good health and CMV-seropositive. The CDR3 loop is CASRKQGRDTEAFF. The CDR3 DNA follows: TGTGCCAGCAGAAAACAGGGGCGGGACACTGAAGCTTTCTTT.